Sequencing of this TCR beta chain was carried out in a study of blood T cells in healthy people across ages. Study-level information: For every two T cells, template switching captured about one barcoded beta molecule.

Study-wide findings and caveats: Both naive CD4+ cell counts and diversity were greater in long-lived donors than in aged donors.

This clonotype was seen a single time. No antigen is known for it. A second PCR, run for about 6 to 12 cycles, used a sample-barcoded 5' primer plus a J-beta primer mix. All samples gave at least 2.5 million CDR3-containing paired-end reads. TCRdb called the 5' RACE reads again in MiXCR, with one record for every CDR3 protein. The data show around 1,500,000 distinct CDR3 sequences, about 40% seen once. The junction had 5 bases not matched to a gene; V was cut back by 0 bases and J by 1 base. Germline V CDR1 and CDR2: DFQATT, SNEGSKA (reference sequence). This CDR3 has 16 residues. Per sample, at least 5 micrograms of total RNA were extracted.

The source material was blood. The sequence came from a woman between 18 and 29 years old in good health. The rearrangement joins TRBV20-1 to TRBJ2-3; 9 positions agree with TRBD2. CDR3 in amino acids: CSARDWRGGGTDTQYF. Here the CDR3 DNA reads TGCAGTGCTAGAGATTGGCGCGGGGGGGGCACAGATACGCAGTATTTT.